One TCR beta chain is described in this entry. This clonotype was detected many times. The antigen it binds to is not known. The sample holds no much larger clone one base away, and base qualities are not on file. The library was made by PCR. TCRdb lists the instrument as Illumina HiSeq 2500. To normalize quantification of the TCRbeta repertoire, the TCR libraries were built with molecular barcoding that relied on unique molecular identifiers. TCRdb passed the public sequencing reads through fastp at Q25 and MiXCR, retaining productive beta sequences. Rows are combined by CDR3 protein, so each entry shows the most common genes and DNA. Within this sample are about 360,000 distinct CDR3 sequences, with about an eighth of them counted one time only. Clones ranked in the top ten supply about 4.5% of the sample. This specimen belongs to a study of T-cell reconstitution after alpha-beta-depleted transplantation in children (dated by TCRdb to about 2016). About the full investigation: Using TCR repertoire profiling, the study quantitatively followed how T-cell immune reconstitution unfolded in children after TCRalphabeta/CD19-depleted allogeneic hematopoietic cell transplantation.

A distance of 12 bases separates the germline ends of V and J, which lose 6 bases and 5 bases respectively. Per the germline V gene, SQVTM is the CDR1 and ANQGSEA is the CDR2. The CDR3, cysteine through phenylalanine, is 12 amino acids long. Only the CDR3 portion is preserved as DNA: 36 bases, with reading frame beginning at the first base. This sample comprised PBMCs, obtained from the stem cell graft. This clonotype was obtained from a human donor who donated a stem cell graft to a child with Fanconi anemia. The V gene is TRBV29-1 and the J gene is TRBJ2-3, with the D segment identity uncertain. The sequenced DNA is TGCAGCGTCCACCTCGACGGAGATACGCAGTATTTT. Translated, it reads CSVHLDGDTQYF.